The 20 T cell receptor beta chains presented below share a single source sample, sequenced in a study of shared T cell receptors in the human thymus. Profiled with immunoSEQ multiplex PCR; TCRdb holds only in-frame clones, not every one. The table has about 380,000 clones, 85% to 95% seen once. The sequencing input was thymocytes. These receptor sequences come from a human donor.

The CDR3 region is CASSFRQGGRPYSGANVLTF. In DNA, the CDR3 is TGTGCCAGCAGTTTCCGACAGGGTGGCCGCCCTTACTCTGGGGCCAACGTCCTGACTTTC. The V and J genes are TRBV27 and TRBJ2-6, with 7 bases fitting TRBD1. The CDR3 is 20 amino acids. Germline V lookup: CDR1 MNHEY, CDR2 SMNVEV (reference sequence). The J segment lost 0 bases and the V segment lost 3 bases, leaving 14 bases of the junction unmatched.

In DNA, the CDR3 is TGTGCCAGCAGCAAAACTAGCCCCAATGAGCAGTTCTTC. Translation gives CASSKTSPNEQFF. The chain has TRBV7-3 and TRBJ2-1, with D possibly TRBD2 on 6 matching bases. Trimming left V 5 bases short and J 6 bases short, with 11 bases between. Looked up from germline, CDR1 is SGHTA and CDR2 is FQGTGA. The CDR3 has 13 amino acids.

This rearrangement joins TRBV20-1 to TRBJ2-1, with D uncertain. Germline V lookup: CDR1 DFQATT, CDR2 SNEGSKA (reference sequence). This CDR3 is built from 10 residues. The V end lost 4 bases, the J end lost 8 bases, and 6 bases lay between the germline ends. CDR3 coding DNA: TGCAGTGCTAACGACTATGAGCAGTTCTTC. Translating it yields CSANDYEQFF.

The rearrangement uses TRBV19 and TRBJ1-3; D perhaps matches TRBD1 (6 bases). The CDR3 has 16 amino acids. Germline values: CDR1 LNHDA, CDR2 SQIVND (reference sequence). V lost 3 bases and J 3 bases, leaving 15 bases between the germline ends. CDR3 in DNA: TGTGCCAGTAGTATTGCGGGGGGCCCCCATGGAAACACCATATATTTT. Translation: CASSIAGGPHGNTIYF. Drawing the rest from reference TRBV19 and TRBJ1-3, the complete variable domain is DGGITQSPKYLFRKEGQNVTLSCEQNLNHDAMYWYRQDPGQGLRLIYYSQIVNDFQKGDIAEGYSVSREKKESFPLTVTSAQKNPTAFYLCASSIAGGPHGNTIYFGEGSWLTVV.

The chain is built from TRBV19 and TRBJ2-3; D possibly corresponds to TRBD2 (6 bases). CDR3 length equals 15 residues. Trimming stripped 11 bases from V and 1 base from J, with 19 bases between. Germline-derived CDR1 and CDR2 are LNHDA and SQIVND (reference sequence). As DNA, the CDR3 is TGTGCCGCCTCAACCCGGGGGTCACGCACAGATACGCAGTATTTT. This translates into CAASTRGSRTDTQYF. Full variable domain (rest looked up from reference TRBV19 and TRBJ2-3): DGGITQSPKYLFRKEGQNVTLSCEQNLNHDAMYWYRQDPGQGLRLIYYSQIVNDFQKGDIAEGYSVSREKKESFPLTVTSAQKNPTAFYLCAASTRGSRTDTQYFGPGTRLTVL.

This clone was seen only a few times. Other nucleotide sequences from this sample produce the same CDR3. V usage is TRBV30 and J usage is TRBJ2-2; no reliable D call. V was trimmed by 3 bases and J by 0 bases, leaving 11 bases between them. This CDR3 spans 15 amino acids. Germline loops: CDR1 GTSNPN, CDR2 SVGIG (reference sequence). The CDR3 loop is CAWSAGATNTGELFF. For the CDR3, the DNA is TGTGCCTGGAGCGCAGGCGCAACGAACACCGGGGAGCTGTTTTTT.

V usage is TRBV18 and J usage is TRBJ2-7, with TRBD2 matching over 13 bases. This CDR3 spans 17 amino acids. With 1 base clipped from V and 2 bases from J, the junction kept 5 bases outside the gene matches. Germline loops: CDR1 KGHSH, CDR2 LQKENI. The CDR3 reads CASSPHAGTSGAYEQYF. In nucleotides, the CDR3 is TGTGCCAGCTCACCACACGCGGGGACTAGCGGGGCCTACGAGCAGTACTTC.

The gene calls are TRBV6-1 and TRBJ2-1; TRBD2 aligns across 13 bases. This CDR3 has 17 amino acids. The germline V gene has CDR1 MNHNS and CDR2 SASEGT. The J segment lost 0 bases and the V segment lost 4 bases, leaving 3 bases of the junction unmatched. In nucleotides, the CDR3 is TGTGCCAGCAGTGGGGGACTAGCGGGAAGCTCCTACAATGAGCAGTTCTTC. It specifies CASSGGLAGSSYNEQFF.

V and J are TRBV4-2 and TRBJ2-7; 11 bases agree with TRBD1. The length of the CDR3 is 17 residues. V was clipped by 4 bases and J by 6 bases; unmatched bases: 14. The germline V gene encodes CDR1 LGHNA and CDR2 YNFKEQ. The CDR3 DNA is TGTGCCAGCAGCCCGCGAAGGGACAGGGGGATTCCTACCGAGCAGTACTTC. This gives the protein CASSPRRDRGIPTEQYF.

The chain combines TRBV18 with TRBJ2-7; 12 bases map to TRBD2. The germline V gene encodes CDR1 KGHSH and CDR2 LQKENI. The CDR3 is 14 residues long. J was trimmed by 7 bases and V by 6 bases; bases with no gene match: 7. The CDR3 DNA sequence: TGTGCCAGCTCGCCTAGCGGGAGGGCGCGGGAGCAGTACTTC. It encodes CASSPSGRAREQYF.

The DNA for the CDR3 is TGTGCCAGCTCTCCGGACAGATCCGATAATTCACCCCTCCACTTT. Translating it yields CASSPDRSDNSPLHF. The rearrangement uses TRBV5-8 and TRBJ1-6; a possible D gene is TRBD1 (6 bases). The CDR3 loop spans 15 amino acids. Germline CDR1 reads SGHTS; CDR2 reads YDEGEE. Trimming removed 7 bases from V and 5 bases from J, with 16 bases in between.

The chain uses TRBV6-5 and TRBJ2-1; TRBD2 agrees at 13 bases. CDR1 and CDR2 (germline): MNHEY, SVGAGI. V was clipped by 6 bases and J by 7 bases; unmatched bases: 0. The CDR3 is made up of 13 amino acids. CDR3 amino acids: CASRLAGGNEQFF. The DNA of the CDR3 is TGTGCCAGCAGACTAGCGGGAGGGAATGAGCAGTTCTTC.

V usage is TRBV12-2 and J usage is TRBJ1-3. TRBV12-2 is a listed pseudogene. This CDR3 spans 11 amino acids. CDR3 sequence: CASRSIPAIYF. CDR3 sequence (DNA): TGTGCAAGTCGCTCCATCCCCGCCATATATTTT.

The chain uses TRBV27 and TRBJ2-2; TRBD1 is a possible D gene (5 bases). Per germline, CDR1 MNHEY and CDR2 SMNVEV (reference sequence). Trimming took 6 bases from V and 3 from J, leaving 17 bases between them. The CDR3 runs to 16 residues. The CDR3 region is CASRTGPYEDTGELFF. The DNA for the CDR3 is TGTGCCAGCAGAACAGGCCCCTATGAGGACACCGGGGAGCTGTTTTTT.

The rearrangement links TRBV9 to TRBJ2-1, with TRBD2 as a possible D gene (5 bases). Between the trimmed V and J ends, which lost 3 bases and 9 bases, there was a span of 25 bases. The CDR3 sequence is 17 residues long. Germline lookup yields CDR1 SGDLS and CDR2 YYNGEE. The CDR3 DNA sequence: TGTGCCAGCAGCGACGTGGCGCGTATTGAGTACCGGGGTGAGCAGTTCTTC. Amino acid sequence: CASSDVARIEYRGEQFF.

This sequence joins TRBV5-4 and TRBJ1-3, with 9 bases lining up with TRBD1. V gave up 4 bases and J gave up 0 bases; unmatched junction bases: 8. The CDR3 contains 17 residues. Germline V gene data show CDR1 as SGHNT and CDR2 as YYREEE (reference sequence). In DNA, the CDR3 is TGTGCCAGCAGCCCAAGCGGACAGGGGTACTCTGGAAACACCATATATTTT. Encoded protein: CASSPSGQGYSGNTIYF.

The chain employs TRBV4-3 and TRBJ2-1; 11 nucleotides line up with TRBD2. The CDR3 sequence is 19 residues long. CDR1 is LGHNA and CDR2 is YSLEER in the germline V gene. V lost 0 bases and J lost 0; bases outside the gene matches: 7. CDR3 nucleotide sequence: TGCGCCAGCAGCCAAGACCAGGGACTAGCGGAGAGCTCCTACAATGAGCAGTTCTTC. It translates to CASSQDQGLAESSYNEQFF.

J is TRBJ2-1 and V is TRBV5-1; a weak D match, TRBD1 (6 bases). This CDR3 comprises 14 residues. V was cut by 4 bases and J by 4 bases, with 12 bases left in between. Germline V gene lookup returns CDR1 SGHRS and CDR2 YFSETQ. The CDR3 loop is CASSLWTDYNEQFF. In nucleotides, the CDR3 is TGCGCCAGCAGCCTATGGACAGATTACAATGAGCAGTTCTTC.

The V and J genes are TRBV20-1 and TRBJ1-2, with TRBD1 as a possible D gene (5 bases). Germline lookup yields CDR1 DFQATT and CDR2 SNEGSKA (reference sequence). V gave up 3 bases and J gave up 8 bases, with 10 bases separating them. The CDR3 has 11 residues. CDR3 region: CSASTQAGYTF. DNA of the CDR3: TGCAGTGCTAGCACACAGGCGGGCTACACCTTC.

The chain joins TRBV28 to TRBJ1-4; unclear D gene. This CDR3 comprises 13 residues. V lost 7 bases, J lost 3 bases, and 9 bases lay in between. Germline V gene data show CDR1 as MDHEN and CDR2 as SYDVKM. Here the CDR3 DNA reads TGTGCCAGCACAGAGGGTTCTAATGAAAAACTGTTTTTT. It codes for CASTEGSNEKLFF.